The clone carrying this T cell receptor (beta chain) has just one count. These data originate in a study of blood T cell repertoires in COVID-19. Study in general: Whether acute or convalescent, the COVID-19 samples came from the United States, Italy and Spain. The analysed material was cDNA or gDNA that came from T cells, B-cell-depleted T cells, or PBMCs.

The CDR3 runs to 14 residues. Germline lookup yields CDR1 SNHLY and CDR2 FYNNEI. Trimming took off 3 bases at V and 3 bases at J, with 10 bases between the two ends. Donors were grouped by their self-reported clinical history. Data came from immunoSEQ multiplex PCR; TCRdb stores just in-frame clones and leaves some out. The sample shows about 170,000 clones, approximately 89% of them seen only once. The sequenced sample consisted of PBMCs or T cells enriched from blood (not recorded which). The rearrangement uses TRBV2 and TRBJ2-3, with D tentatively TRBD1 (5 bases). The receptor was isolated from a woman aged 18-30 years who had recovered from COVID-19. The CDR3 coding sequence is TGTGCCAGCAGTGAGTTTGCAGGGACAGATACGCAGTATTTT. It yields the protein CASSEFAGTDTQYF. Drawing the rest from reference TRBV2 and TRBJ2-3, the complete variable domain is EPEVTQTPSHQVTQMGQEVILRCVPISNHLYFYWYRQILGQKVEFLVSFYNNEISEKSEIFDDQFSVERPDGSNFTLKIRSTKLEDSAMYFCASSEFAGTDTQYFGPGTRLTVL.